What follows are 25 T cell receptor beta chains derived from one specimen sequenced in a study of blood T cell repertoires in COVID-19. Clones were read by immunoSEQ multiplex PCR, and TCRdb kept only the in-frame ones, dropping some. The data hold tens of thousands of clones, with approximately 84% observed a single time. Input material: peripheral blood. The source is a human donor in a cohort sampled during active COVID-19.

The chain employs TRBV2 and TRBJ2-1, with TRBD2 matching over 9 bases. Trimming removed 6 bases from V and 4 bases from J; junction bases left unmatched: 10. CDR1 and CDR2 (germline): SNHLY, FYNNEI. The CDR3 sequence is 16 residues long. DNA for the CDR3: TGTGCCAGCAGACCCTTGACGACTAGCGGATACAATGAGCAGTTCTTC. Translation: CASRPLTTSGYNEQFF.

This chain uses TRBV7-8 with TRBJ2-1, with D possibly TRBD1 on 7 matching bases. Germline V gene sequence: CDR1 SGHVS, CDR2 FQNEAQ. V was clipped by 6 bases and J by 4 bases, with 16 bases between them. The CDR3 is made up of 15 amino acids. The CDR3 spells CASSPGGQTYNEQFF. The CDR3 bases are TGTGCCAGCAGTCCAGGGGGGCAGACGTACAATGAGCAGTTCTTC.

CDR3 loop: CASSKFQGGNEKLFF. For the CDR3, the DNA is TGTGCCAGCAGCAAGTTTCAGGGGGGTAATGAAAAACTGTTTTTT. This rearrangement joins TRBV9 to TRBJ1-4; 7 bases map to TRBD1. Germline values: CDR1 SGDLS, CDR2 YYNGEE. The CDR3 runs to 15 residues. The J segment lost 4 bases and the V segment lost 4 bases, leaving 7 bases of the junction unmatched.

This sequence joins TRBV9 and TRBJ1-1, with TRBD1 as a possible D gene (6 bases). CDR3 length equals 14 residues. V was trimmed by 2 bases and J by 3 bases, leaving 11 bases between them. The germline CDR1 and CDR2 sequences are SGDLS and YYNGEE. The CDR3 sequence: CASSVGQGYTEAFF. CDR3 DNA: TGTGCCAGCAGCGTGGGGCAGGGGTACACTGAAGCTTTCTTT.

The chain is built from TRBV10-3 and TRBJ1-6, with 10 bases aligning to TRBD1. Trimming removed 0 bases from V and 7 bases from J; junction bases left unmatched: 3. Germline V lookup: CDR1 ENHRY, CDR2 SYGVKD. The CDR3 length is 16 residues. This CDR3 is CAISESSGQGNSPLHF. The CDR3 nucleotides are TGTGCCATCAGTGAGTCATCGGGACAGGGGAATTCACCCCTCCACTTT.

This chain connects TRBV10-2 to TRBJ1-2; possibly TRBD1 for D (6 bases). The CDR3 loop spans 14 amino acids. V was clipped by 7 bases and J by 3 bases, with 15 bases between them. In germline, CDR1 is WSHSY, CDR2 SAAADI. The CDR3 protein is CASTPDRIDYGYTF. As DNA, the CDR3 is TGCGCCAGCACTCCCGACAGGATAGACTATGGCTACACCTTC.

In this sample, this clone turned up a few times. This chain links TRBV30 with TRBJ1-1; D is perhaps TRBD1 (5 bases). Trimming shortened V by 2 bases and J by 1 base, and 8 bases separated the two germline ends. Germline CDR1 reads GTSNPN; CDR2 reads SVGIG (reference sequence). The CDR3 extends over 13 amino acids. CDR3 in DNA: TGTGCCTGGAGTCGGACATCGAACACTGAAGCTTTCTTT. Protein: CAWSRTSNTEAFF.

This chain uses TRBV7-3 with TRBJ2-3; 9 bases align to TRBD1. Unmatched junction bases numbered 8, after V lost 5 bases and J lost 5 bases. Germline assignment: CDR1 SGHTA and CDR2 FQGTGA. The CDR3 contains 15 residues. The CDR3 nucleotides are TGTGCCAGCAGCCTGCGGACAGGGGAGGTAGATACGCAGTATTTT. The encoded protein is CASSLRTGEVDTQYF.

The V call is TRBV10-3, the J call TRBJ2-3; 8 nucleotides match TRBD1. The CDR3 is 14 amino acids. Germline trimming cut 5 bases from V and 6 bases from J; bases unmatched to any gene: 7. The germline CDR1 and CDR2 sequences are ENHRY and SYGVKD. CDR3 sequence reads: CAISPETGADTQYF. CDR3 in DNA: TGTGCCATCAGTCCGGAGACAGGGGCCGATACGCAGTATTTT.

This chain joins TRBV19 and TRBJ2-7, with TRBD2 identical over 12 bases. The CDR3 loop spans 15 amino acids. The junction had 5 bases not matched to a gene; V was cut back by 7 bases and J by 1 base. CDR1 and CDR2 from the germline V gene are LNHDA and SQIVND (reference sequence). The CDR3 loop reads CASTRTSGTSYEQYF. The CDR3 region has the DNA TGTGCCAGTACCAGGACTAGCGGGACGTCCTACGAGCAGTACTTC.

This clone was picked up a small number of times. The genes are TRBV2 and TRBJ2-1; D perhaps matches TRBD2 (6 bases). V was pared by 5 bases and J by 7 bases, with 9 bases between. The germline V gene has CDR1 SNHLY and CDR2 FYNNEI. CDR3 length equals 12 residues. CDR3 DNA: TGTGCCAGCAGTCCGGGAGTGAATGAGCAGTTCTTC. This translates into CASSPGVNEQFF.

The gene calls are TRBV28 and TRBJ2-5; 9 nucleotides line up with TRBD2. The CDR3 has 14 residues. Germline lookup yields CDR1 MDHEN and CDR2 SYDVKM. Losses at the gene ends were 3 bases for V and 3 bases for J; bases not matched to a gene: 2. The CDR3 nucleotides read TGTGCCAGCAGTTTTGCTAGCGGGAAAGAGACCCAGTACTTC. Translated, it gives CASSFASGKETQYF.

Written as DNA, the CDR3 is TGTGCCAGCAGCCAACACTCACTAGCGGGCCGGTTCTTC. It specifies CASSQHSLAGRFF. This chain uses TRBV3-1 (or the pseudogene TRBV3-2) with TRBJ2-1; TRBD2 aligns across 9 bases. This CDR3 region has 13 residues. Germline loops: CDR1 LGHDT, CDR2 YNNKEL (reference sequence). Unmatched junction bases numbered 8, after V lost 2 bases and J lost 15 bases.

The chain recombines TRBV5-4 with TRBJ1-4; unclear D gene. The CDR3 is 14 residues long. Per the germline V gene, CDR1 is SGHNT and CDR2 is YYREEE (reference sequence). The V end was cut by 3 bases, the J end by 1 base, with 7 bases between. DNA for the CDR3: TGTGCCAGCAGCTCCGCAGGAACTAATGAAAAACTGTTTTTT. Translation: CASSSAGTNEKLFF.

This clone is a singleton in its sample. The chain has TRBV28 and TRBJ2-5, with 7 bases matching TRBD1. V was pared by 5 bases and J by 3 bases, with 15 bases of the junction left unmatched. Germline V lookup: CDR1 MDHEN, CDR2 SYDVKM. The CDR3 extends over 17 amino acids. The CDR3 region has the DNA TGTGCCAGCAGTAATCACAGGGGCACCTTTGAAAAAGAGACCCAGTACTTC. Protein product: CASSNHRGTFEKETQYF.

Only a few counts were recorded for this clone. The chain employs TRBV5-5 and TRBJ2-7; 8 bases agree with TRBD1. Germline-derived CDR1 and CDR2 are SGHKS and YYEKEE (reference sequence). The junction had 11 bases not matched to a gene; V was cut back by 9 bases and J by 0 bases. The CDR3 runs to 15 residues. The DNA for the CDR3 is TGTGCCACCACATTACCTGGGACAGGCTCCTACGAGCAGTACTTC. As protein: CATTLPGTGSYEQYF. The variable domain in full, completed from reference TRBV5-5 and TRBJ2-7, reads DAGVTQSPTHLIKTRGQQVTLRCSPISGHKSVSWYQQVLGQGPQFIFQYYEKEERGRGNFPDRFSARQFPNYSSELNVNALLLGDSALYLCATTLPGTGSYEQYFGPGTRLTVT.

This clone was recorded once. This chain links TRBV3-1 (or the pseudogene TRBV3-2) with TRBJ2-3, with 7 bases matching TRBD2. Germline V CDR1 and CDR2: LGHDT, YNNKEL (reference sequence). The CDR3 spans 14 residues. With 5 bases clipped from V and 4 bases from J, the junction kept 6 bases outside the gene matches. In nucleotides, the CDR3 is TGTGCCAGCAGCTTAAGGGAGGGTGCAGATACGCAGTATTTT. Its protein product is CASSLREGADTQYF.

CDR3 DNA sequence: TGTGCCAGCAGTCCCCGGGGGGCTGGAGACCCCGGAGGCAATGAGCAGTTCTTC. Its protein product is CASSPRGAGDPGGNEQFF. The V and J genes are TRBV27 and TRBJ2-1; possible D gene TRBD2, 7 bases. V was shortened by 5 bases and J by 6 bases, with 26 bases between the two germline ends. This CDR3 is 18 amino acids long. CDR1 is MNHEY and CDR2 is SMNVEV in the germline V gene (reference sequence).

The rearrangement uses TRBV5-1 and TRBJ2-5, with 7 bases matching TRBD2. After removal of 4 bases from V and 5 bases from J, the junction contained 5 bases not matched to a gene. The CDR3 totals 13 residues. The germline V gene encodes CDR1 SGHRS and CDR2 YFSETQ. The CDR3 DNA follows: TGCGCCAGCAGCGCCGGACTAGGCGAGACCCAGTACTTC. Residues: CASSAGLGETQYF.

This chain links TRBV25-1 with TRBJ1-1; TRBD1 might be the D (6 bases). Trimming took 5 bases from V and 3 from J, leaving 22 bases between them. Germline CDR1 is MGHDK and CDR2 is SYGVNS. CDR3 length: 17 residues. The CDR3 spells CASSSSRGRSADTEAFF. CDR3 coding DNA: TGTGCCAGCAGTAGCTCCAGGGGTCGTTCAGCGGACACTGAAGCTTTCTTT.

The chain carries TRBV11-2 and TRBJ2-1; 9 bases agree with TRBD2. This CDR3 is built from 15 residues. The V segment lost 4 bases and the J segment 8 bases; nucleotides outside the gene matches: 9. CDR1 is SGHAT, CDR2 FQNNGV, per germline. The CDR3 nucleotides read TGTGCCAGCAGCTCCCTTACGGAGCGGGGGGATGAGCAGTTCTTC. As protein: CASSSLTERGDEQFF.

This chain links TRBV25-1 with TRBJ2-2; 7 bases are a match to TRBD1. CDR1 and CDR2 (germline): MGHDK, SYGVNS. CDR3 length: 15 residues. Trimming removed 7 bases from V and 5 bases from J; junction bases left unmatched: 10. CDR3 nucleotides: TGTGCCAGCAAAGAAGGGACAGATAAGACCGGGGAGCTGTTTTTT. Its translation is CASKEGTDKTGELFF.

This chain uses TRBV28 with TRBJ1-2, with D possibly TRBD1 on 5 matching bases. With 8 bases removed from V and 8 bases from J, the gap between germline ends came to 18 bases. Germline lookup yields CDR1 MDHEN and CDR2 SYDVKM. This CDR3 comprises 13 residues. This chain's CDR3 is CASSAGRREGYTF. As DNA, the CDR3 is TGTGCCAGCTCTGCAGGGCGGAGGGAGGGCTACACCTTC.

V usage is TRBV7-3 and J usage is TRBJ2-3; tentative D call: TRBD2 (5 bases). Germline CDR1 is SGHTA and CDR2 is FQGTGA. V was cut by 2 bases and J by 1 base, with 13 bases left in between. The CDR3 is made up of 16 amino acids. The CDR3 DNA reads TGTGCCAGCAGCTTAGGCTTCGTCGGGGGCACAGATACGCAGTATTTT. Its translation is CASSLGFVGGTDTQYF.

The V call is TRBV4-1, the J call TRBJ2-1, with TRBD1 matching over 9 bases. CDR3 length: 19 residues. V lost 0 bases, J lost 1 base, and 10 bases stayed unmatched. Looked up from germline, CDR1 is MGHRA and CDR2 is YSYEKL. In DNA, the CDR3 is TGCGCCAGCAGCCAAGAAGGCCGGGACAGGGTAGGGTCCTACAATGAGCAGTTCTTC. Protein: CASSQEGRDRVGSYNEQFF.